This T cell receptor beta chain was sequenced during a study of shared clonotypes between healthy human individuals. Study details: Ranging from 18 to 49 in age, donors were two women and three men. Study-wide results and caveats: Between four donors, naive CD4 clonotypes were shared at a level of about 5%.

Trimming left V 0 bases short and J 6 bases short, with 13 bases between. The CDR3 loop spans 15 amino acids. Germline CDR1 is LGHNA and CDR2 is YNFKEQ. On this clone: The target antigen is unknown.

The authors divided CD4+ cells into CD45RA+ naive and CD45RA-negative memory subsets. Clones were sequenced by immunoSEQ multiplex PCR, and TCRdb holds only the in-frame ones, with some missing. Of over a million clones in the sample, approximately 98.5% were seen once. Sequencing used naive CD4+ T cells sorted from blood. Documented subset: CD45RA+ positively selected. This TCR came from a man aged 30 to 39 in good health. The genes are TRBV4-2 and TRBJ2-3; D is tentatively TRBD1 or TRBD2 (6 bases each). The CDR3 DNA reads TGTGCCAGCAGCCAAGAGGGGGGTAGGGGGGATACGCAGTATTTT. As protein: CASSQEGGRGDTQYF.